Below are 11 T cell receptor beta chains sequenced from a single sample in a study of OX40 agonist ivuxolimab in advanced cancers. The protocol was immunoSEQ multiplex PCR, while the TCRdb copy is restricted to in-frame clones and leaves out a portion. The table records tens of thousands of clones, about 89% of them present only once. Sample: CD4+ or CD8+ T cells sorted from blood, taken in a trial of the OX40 agonist ivuxolimab. Receptors were obtained from an adult with an advanced solid tumor such as melanoma, head and neck, liver or kidney cancer.

The J gene is TRBJ1-1, the V gene TRBV27; no clear D gene. CDR1 is MNHEY and CDR2 is SMNVEV in the germline V gene (reference sequence). Trimming cost V 5 bases and J 3 bases, with 10 bases left between them. This CDR3 has 13 residues. The CDR3 DNA follows: TGTGCCAGCAGTATACGACATGACACTGAAGCTTTCTTT. Translating gives CASSIRHDTEAFF.

The gene calls are TRBV5-8 and TRBJ2-2; D is unclear. The CDR3 totals 13 residues. Germline loops: CDR1 SGHTS, CDR2 YDEGEE. V was shortened by 2 bases and J by 7 bases, with 9 bases between the two germline ends. The CDR3 DNA is TGTGCCAGCAGCTTCTACTTGAACGGGGAGCTGTTTTTT. Translating it yields CASSFYLNGELFF. The full variable domain, its missing parts supplied by reference TRBV5-8 and TRBJ2-2, is EAGVTQSPTHLIKTRGQQATLRCSPISGHTSVYWYQQALGLGLQFLLWYDEGEERNRGNFPPRFSGRQFPNYSSELNVNALELEDSALYLCASSFYLNGELFFGEGSRLTVL.

This chain uses TRBV6-6 with TRBJ1-2; D perhaps matches TRBD1 (5 bases). The CDR3 loop spans 14 amino acids. Germline CDR1 reads MNHNY; CDR2 reads SVGAGI (reference sequence). V was pared by 3 bases and J by 5 bases, with 13 bases between. The CDR3 loop is CASSYYSEGYGYTF. CDR3 DNA: TGTGCCAGCAGTTATTATTCCGAGGGGTATGGCTACACCTTC.

This sequence joins TRBV27 and TRBJ1-2, with 9 bases that match TRBD1. Germline V gene lookup returns CDR1 MNHEY and CDR2 SMNVEV (reference sequence). V shed 7 bases and J 1 base; nucleotides not matched to a gene: 7. This CDR3 has 15 amino acids. CDR3 sequence reads: CASKQTGGLNYGYTF. In DNA, the CDR3 is TGTGCCAGCAAACAAACAGGGGGCCTTAACTATGGCTACACCTTC.

The CDR3 region has the DNA TGTGCCAGCAGTTTTAGGAGTTCCTACGAGCAGTACTTC. Amino acids: CASSFRSSYEQYF. The J gene is TRBJ2-7, the V gene TRBV28; D call uncertain. The CDR3 sequence is 13 residues long. Germline V CDR1 and CDR2: MDHEN, SYDVKM. Trimming shortened V by 3 bases and J by 1 base, and 7 bases separated the two germline ends.

This sequence joins TRBV28 and TRBJ2-1; 10 positions match TRBD2. CDR3 length: 17 residues. The ends lost 5 bases at V and 0 bases at J; junction bases unmatched: 7. Germline lookup yields CDR1 MDHEN and CDR2 SYDVKM. CDR3 amino acids: CASSPRLAGSSYNEQFF. DNA for the CDR3: TGTGCCAGCAGTCCGAGACTAGCGGGCAGCTCCTACAATGAGCAGTTCTTC.

The rearrangement links TRBV9 to TRBJ1-4; the D is unclear. The CDR3 runs 16 residues. Germline CDR1 and CDR2: SGDLS and YYNGEE. Deletions cut 0 bases from V and 8 bases from J, with 17 bases between. CDR3 DNA sequence: TGTGCCAGCAGCGTAGGCCAGGATGGGGTGGGGGAAAAACTGTTTTTT. The encoded protein is CASSVGQDGVGEKLFF.

This clone appeared a single time. The chain has TRBV6-6 and TRBJ1-4; D is unclear. The CDR3 contains 13 residues. V was cut by 8 bases and J by 0 bases, with 7 bases left in between. CDR1 and CDR2 (germline): MNHNY, SVGAGI (reference sequence). The CDR3: CASWGTTNEKLFF. DNA of the CDR3: TGTGCCAGCTGGGGAACAACTAATGAAAAACTGTTTTTT.

The genes are TRBV13 and TRBJ2-1; D is uncertain. Trimming cost V 1 base and J 4 bases, with 5 bases left between them. CDR3 length: 13 residues. From germline, CDR1 is PRHDT and CDR2 FYEKMQ (reference sequence). The CDR3 sequence is CASSLAGYNEQFF. The DNA of the CDR3 is TGTGCCAGCAGCTTAGCCGGGTACAATGAGCAGTTCTTC.

The J gene is TRBJ2-2, the V gene TRBV7-2; D perhaps matches TRBD2 (5 bases). CDR3 length equals 15 residues. Germline CDR1 reads SGHTA; CDR2 reads FQGNSA. The ends were cut back, 1 base at V and 3 bases at J, with 9 bases in the middle. CDR3 in DNA: TGTGCCAGCAGCTTAGGGGGAGTTTACACCGGGGAGCTGTTTTTT. This translates into CASSLGGVYTGELFF. Full variable domain (outside the CDR3, taken from reference TRBV7-2 and TRBJ2-2): GAGVSQSPSNKVTEKGKDVELRCDPISGHTALYWYRQSLGQGLEFLIYFQGNSAPDKSGLPSDRFSAERTGGSVSTLTIQRTQQEDSAVYLCASSLGGVYTGELFFGEGSRLTVL.

The rearrangement uses TRBV9 and TRBJ1-1, with 8 bases lining up with TRBD1. Germline lookup yields CDR1 SGDLS and CDR2 YYNGEE. The CDR3 length is 15 residues. Germline trimming cut 4 bases from V and 0 bases from J; bases unmatched to any gene: 5. The CDR3 DNA reads as TGTGCCAGCAGCCCCTGGACAGGGTTGAACACTGAAGCTTTCTTT. It codes for CASSPWTGLNTEAFF.